Listed below are T cell receptor beta chains from one sample, sequenced in a study of read filtering for tumor transcriptome and immune sequencing. TCRdb re-called the reads with MiXCR, one entry per CDR3 protein. The table lists tens of thousands of distinct CDR3 sequences, approximately 17% of them singletons. Sequencing input: a population of CD138-negative cells sorted from bone marrow. The origin of the receptors is a donor over 35 with multiple myeloma. CDR3s include the opening cysteine and the closing phenylalanine or tryptophan. A D gene is named only where the DNA matches it firmly. A clone size is listed for some rows: how often the clone was seen (once, few, many), or a class if it is expanded.

TRBJ2-7	many	TRBV2	-	TGTGCCAGCAGTTACGGGGCTAACGAGCAGTACTTC	CASSYGANEQYF
TRBJ2-7	many	TRBV20-1	TRBD1	TGCAGTGCTAGAGATCACGGGACAGGGGATTACGAGCAGTACTTC	CSARDHGTGDYEQYF
TRBJ2-7	-	TRBV27	-	TGTGCCAGCAGCCCAGGGGTTTCTGTTTACGAGCAGTACTTC	CASSPGVSVYEQYF
TRBJ2-7	-	TRBV7-9	-	TGTGCCAGCAGCTTAGCCCCAGAGGGCTACGAGCAGTACTTC	CASSLAPEGYEQYF
TRBJ1-1	many	TRBV4-1	-	TGCGCCAGCAGCCAAGATGCCCTCGTACGGGGCAACACTGAAGCTTTCTTT	CASSQDALVRGNTEAFF
TRBJ2-1	many	TRBV5-1	TRBD2	TGCGCCAGCAGCTTCACTAGCGGTTACAATGAGCAGTTCTTC	CASSFTSGYNEQFF
TRBJ2-5	many	TRBV2	-	TGTGCCAGCAGTGAAGACAGTGTGGAGACCCAGTACTTC	CASSEDSVETQYF
TRBJ1-6	medium-sized	TRBV20-1	-	TGCAGTGCTAGAGACGTACTGAACGTGGGGAATTCACCCCTCCACTTT	CSARDVLNVGNSPLHF
TRBJ2-1	many	TRBV20-1	TRBD2	TGCAGTGCTAGAAGGACTAGCGGGAGGGTGGATGAGCAGTTCTTC	CSARRTSGRVDEQFF
TRBJ2-3	many	TRBV5-1	TRBD2	TGCGCCAGCAGCTTGGCCGGCGGGGGAGGCACAGATACGCAGTATTTT	CASSLAGGGGTDTQYF
TRBJ2-2	many	TRBV20-1	-	TGCAGTGCTAGAGATAGTGGCACCGGGGAGCTGTTTTTT	CSARDSGTGELFF
TRBJ1-6	many	TRBV20-1	-	TGCAGTGCTATCTCTCCCTTAATAAGCTCCTATAATTCACCCCTCCACTTT	CSAISPLISSYNSPLHF
TRBJ1-1	many	TRBV10-3	-	TGTGCCATCAGCTACAGGGATGGGAACACTGAAGCTTTCTTT	CAISYRDGNTEAFF
TRBJ1-1	few	TRBV6-5	-	TGTGCCAGCAGTCCCCGGGGCCTGGGTGGTGAAGCTTTCTTT	CASSPRGLGGEAFF
TRBJ2-3	many	TRBV10-2	-	TGCGCCAGCAGGGTCCCGGGGGGCACAGATACGCAGTATTTT	CASRVPGGTDTQYF
TRBJ2-3	many	TRBV14	-	TGTGCCAGCAGCCAAGATCCGGCTAGCCGAGATACGCAGTATTTT	CASSQDPASRDTQYF
TRBJ2-1	many	TRBV11-2	-	TGTGCCAGCAGCTCAGGGGCTAGGGATGAGCAGTTCTTC	CASSSGARDEQFF
TRBJ2-7	many	TRBV4-1	TRBD1	TGCGCCAGCAGCCCCGACAGGGCCCCCTCCTACGAGCAGTACTTC	CASSPDRAPSYEQYF
TRBJ2-7	-	TRBV18	-	TGTGCCTTCTCACCAGGGCCACGCGAGCAGTACTTC	CAFSPGPREQYF
TRBJ2-3	many	TRBV10-1	-	TGCGCCAGCAGTGAGACCCTTGGGGGTGCGGGTCCAGATACGCAGTATTTT	CASSETLGGAGPDTQYF
TRBJ2-1	many	TRBV7-9	-	TGTGCCAGCAGCTTCGACAGGGATAGCGGTGAGCAGTTCTTC	CASSFDRDSGEQFF
TRBJ2-7	many	TRBV20-1	TRBD1	TGCAGTGCTAGAATGTTGGGACAGTTCTTCTCCTACGAGCAGTACTTC	CSARMLGQFFSYEQYF
TRBJ2-1	once	TRBV7-6	TRBD1	TGTGCCAGCATCCCCGGACAGGAGCACTACTTC	CASIPGQEHYF
TRBJ2-6	many	TRBV5-6	-	TGTGCCAGCAGCTTGGTAGGTTCAGGGGCCAACGTCCTGACTTTC	CASSLVGSGANVLTF
TRBJ2-5	many	TRBV7-7	TRBD1	TGTGCTAGCAGCTTGACAGGGGAGGACTGGGAGACCCAGTACTTC	CASSLTGEDWETQYF
TRBJ2-1	many	TRBV20-1	-	TGCAGTGCTAGGAGACTAGTGGGCAGCGATGAGCAGTTCTTC	CSARRLVGSDEQFF
TRBJ1-5	many	TRBV23-1	-	TGCGCCAGCAGTCAATCAGAGGGGGGATCTCGGAGGCCCCAGCATTTT	CASSQSEGGSRRPQHF
TRBJ2-7	many	TRBV6-6	TRBD1	TGTGCCAGCAGTTACGAGACAGGGGGGACGAGAAACGAGCAGTACTTC	CASSYETGGTRNEQYF
TRBJ1-5	-	TRBV20-1	-	TGCAGTGCTAGGTCAGGGGCCCAGCCCCAGCATTTT	CSARSGAQPQHF
TRBJ1-1	many	TRBV5-1	-	TGCGCCAGCAGCTTGCGGGCTGCGAACACTGAAGCTTTCTTT	CASSLRAANTEAFF
TRBJ2-3	once	TRBV5-4	TRBD2	TGTGCCAGCAGGGGGGACTATCAAGCAGATACGCAGTATTTT	CASRGDYQADTQYF
TRBJ2-7	many	TRBV27	TRBD2	TGTGCCAGCAGTATGGGACTAGCGGGAGTCTCCCACGAGCAGTACTTC	CASSMGLAGVSHEQYF
TRBJ2-1	many	TRBV28	-	TGTGCCAGCAGCAACAGTGTCGGGACAAGCTCCTACAATGAGCAGTTCTTC	CASSNSVGTSSYNEQFF
TRBJ1-5	many	TRBV18	-	TGTGCCAGCTCACCGCCTAATCAGCCCCAGCATTTT	CASSPPNQPQHF
TRBJ1-5	few	TRBV28	-	TGTGCCAGCAGTTACGTTTTTGGGGAGCCCCAGCATTTT	CASSYVFGEPQHF
TRBJ2-5	many	TRBV29-1	TRBD1	TGCAGCGGAGGACAGGGGTCGGGAGAGACCCAGTACTTC	CSGGQGSGETQYF
TRBJ2-2	-	TRBV29-1	-	TGCAGCGCGACGGAGAACGCTGGGGAGCTGTTTTTT	CSATENAGELFF
TRBJ2-3	-	TRBV12-3/TRBV12-4	-	TGTGTTAGCACCACTGGGGGTTTGCCCCAGTATTTT	CVSTTGGLPQYF
TRBJ2-3	many	TRBV24-1	-	TGTGCCACCAGTGAACCAATCGGGAACACAGATACGCAGTATTTT	CATSEPIGNTDTQYF
TRBJ2-1	many	TRBV28	TRBD2	TGTGCCAGCAGGGACGGGACTAGCGGTCCTCATGAGCAGTTCTTC	CASRDGTSGPHEQFF
TRBJ2-2	many	TRBV10-3	-	TGTGCCATCAGGGTATACCAGGGGGGCGACACCGGGGAGCTGTTTTTT	CAIRVYQGGDTGELFF
TRBJ2-1	medium-sized	TRBV12-3/TRBV12-4	-	TGTGCCAGCAGCCCCTTCCCCAAGATGTTGGGCAATGAGCAGTTCTTC	CASSPFPKMLGNEQFF
TRBJ2-6	medium-sized	TRBV7-9	-	TGTGCCAGCAGCTTAGGGCAAGAGGGTTTCTACTCTGGGGCCAACGTCCTGACTTTC	CASSLGQEGFYSGANVLTF
TRBJ2-7	many	TRBV10-3	TRBD2	TGTGCCATCAGTGAGTCCAGGACTAGCAAGCACGAGCAGTACTTC	CAISESRTSKHEQYF
TRBJ1-1	many	TRBV10-3	TRBD1	TGTGCCATCAGAGAAGGACAGGGGGACACTGGAGCTTTCTTT	CAIREGQGDTGAFF
TRBJ2-3	many	TRBV28	-	TGTGCCAGCAGTTTATTGCGGTACACAGATACGCAGTATTTT	CASSLLRYTDTQYF
TRBJ2-1	many	TRBV20-1	TRBD2	TGCAGTGCTAGATATCTAGCGGGAGGTGATGAGCAGTTCTTC	CSARYLAGGDEQFF
TRBJ2-1	-	TRBV3-1	TRBD2	TGTACCAGCAGCCAAGGTAGCGCGGGGGAGCAGTCCTTC	CTSSQGSAGEQSF
TRBJ2-3	many	TRBV4-1	TRBD1	TGCGCCAGCAGCCGAAAGGCTCCGGGACAGGACACAGATACGCAGTATTTT	CASSRKAPGQDTDTQYF
TRBJ2-7	many	TRBV6-6	-	TGTGCCAGCAGTTACTCGGCAGGGTTCCCCGAGCAGTACTTC	CASSYSAGFPEQYF
TRBJ2-7	many	TRBV5-4	-	TGTGCCAGCAGCTTCGGAGGGAACAGCTACGGGCAGTACTTC	CASSFGGNSYGQYF
TRBJ2-3	many	TRBV29-1	-	TGCAGCGTTGAGGGAAGCGGGTCGGGCACAGATACGCAGTATTTT	CSVEGSGSGTDTQYF
TRBJ2-2	many	TRBV6-4	TRBD2	TGTGCCAGCAGTGACTCTTCAGGGAGGGACACCGGGGAGCTGTTTTTT	CASSDSSGRDTGELFF
TRBJ1-3	few	TRBV7-2	TRBD1	TGTGCCAGCAGCACAAAACGACAGGGGGTGCGTGGAAACACCATATATTTT	CASSTKRQGVRGNTIYF
TRBJ1-3	-	TRBV28	-	TGTGCCAGCAGCCCGGTTGACAGGGGAAACACCATATATTTT	CASSPVDRGNTIYF
TRBJ1-1	-	TRBV6-2/TRBV6-3	-	TGTGCCAGCAGTTACTTGGCAGGGGAGAACACTGAAGCTTTCTTT	CASSYLAGENTEAFF
TRBJ2-3	many	TRBV7-8	TRBD2	TGTGCCAGCAGCCCCCCAAGAGCGGGGGGGATAGATACGCAGTATTTT	CASSPPRAGGIDTQYF
TRBJ2-2	many	TRBV10-1	-	TGCGCCAGCAGTACAGGGACCGGGGAGCTGTTTTTT	CASSTGTGELFF
TRBJ2-3	many	TRBV28	TRBD2	TGTGCCAGCAACCCGGCGGGGGGGATTGATACGCAGTATTTT	CASNPAGGIDTQYF